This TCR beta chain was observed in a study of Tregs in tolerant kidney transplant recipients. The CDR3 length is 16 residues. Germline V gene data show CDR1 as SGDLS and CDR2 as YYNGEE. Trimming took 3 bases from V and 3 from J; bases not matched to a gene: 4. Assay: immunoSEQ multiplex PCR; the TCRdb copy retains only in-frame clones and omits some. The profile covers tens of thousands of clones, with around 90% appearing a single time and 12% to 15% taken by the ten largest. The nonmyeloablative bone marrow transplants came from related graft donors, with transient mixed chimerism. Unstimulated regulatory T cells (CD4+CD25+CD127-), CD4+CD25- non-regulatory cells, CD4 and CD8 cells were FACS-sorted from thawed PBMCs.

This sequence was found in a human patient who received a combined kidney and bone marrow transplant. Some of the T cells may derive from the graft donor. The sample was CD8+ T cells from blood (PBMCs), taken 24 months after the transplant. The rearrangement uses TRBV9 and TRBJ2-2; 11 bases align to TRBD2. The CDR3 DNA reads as TGTGCCAGCAGCGGCGGGACTAGCGGCGACACCGGGGAGCTGTTTTTT. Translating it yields CASSGGTSGDTGELFF. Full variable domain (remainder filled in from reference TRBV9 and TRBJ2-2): DSGVTQTPKHLITATGQRVTLRCSPRSGDLSVYWYQQSLDQGLQFLIQYYNGEERAKGNILERFSAQQFPDLHSELNLSSLELGDSALYFCASSGGTSGDTGELFFGEGSRLTVL.